A single sample gave rise to the 24 T cell receptor beta chains below, sequenced in a study of post-analysis software for immune sequencing data. Whole-study results and caveats: Patients had higher frequencies than controls of roughly five TRBV segments, including TRBV5-6, TRBV5-1 and TRBV20-1.

These receptors lack a known antigen. Researchers reported that TCR beta cDNA libraries carried unique molecular identifiers. TCRdb independently ran MiXCR on the PCR reads; one entry per CDR3 protein. Among about 380,000 distinct CDR3 sequences listed, around 33% were seen once. The specimen sequenced was blood. The receptors shown here come from a girl under 18 with multiple sclerosis.

This clonotype was seen a few times. The rearrangement links TRBV12-3 or TRBV12-4 to TRBJ1-2; TRBD1 might be the D (6 bases). The CDR3 is 13 amino acids. Trimming pared 9 bases from V and 3 bases from J, leaving 14 bases between. CDR3 in amino acids: CARTRGFHYGYTF. The CDR3 DNA reads as TGTGCCAGGACTAGGGGGTTTCACTATGGCTACACCTTC.

The rearrangement uses TRBV29-1 and TRBJ1-4, with D unclear. This CDR3 spans 15 amino acids. V lost 4 bases to trimming and J lost 3 bases, with 15 bases between them. From germline, CDR1 is SQVTM and CDR2 ANQGSEA. The CDR3 nucleotides are TGCAGCGTTGCAACCGGATATGATTCTAATGAAAAACTGTTTTTT. It is translated as CSVATGYDSNEKLFF.

The chain couples TRBV12-3 or TRBV12-4 to TRBJ1-3; D ambiguous. The germline V and J ends were trimmed by 2 bases and 2 bases, with 7 bases remaining between them. The CDR3 extends over 14 amino acids. CDR3 amino acids: CASSLSVAGNTIYF. The DNA for the CDR3 is TGTGCCAGCAGTTTATCTGTCGCTGGAAACACCATATATTTT.

This clonotype was seen a few times. The chain combines TRBV12-3 or TRBV12-4 with TRBJ1-5; TRBD1 might be the D (5 bases). Trimming removed 6 bases at V and 11 bases at J, with 14 bases between. The CDR3 totals 12 residues. The CDR3 coding sequence is TGTGCCAGCAGCACAGGTCAGTGGGCCCAGCATTTT. Translated, it gives CASSTGQWAQHF.

In this sample, this clonotype turned up a few times. This chain uses TRBV12-5 with TRBJ1-1; a weak D match, TRBD1 (5 bases). Germline lookup yields CDR1 LGHNT and CDR2 FRNRAP. The ends were cut back, 3 bases at V and 0 bases at J, with 14 bases in the middle. The CDR3 covers 16 residues. CDR3 bases: TGTGCTAGTGGTTTACCAAACGGGGGTATGAACACTGAAGCTTTCTTT. Translating gives CASGLPNGGMNTEAFF.

The CDR3 DNA is TGTGCCAGCAGCTTGGCGGGAGAACAGCCCCAGCATTTT. Its protein is CASSLAGEQPQHF. J is TRBJ1-5 and V is TRBV5-6; D is unclear. The CDR3 runs 13 residues. Trimming removed 0 bases at V and 7 bases at J, with 8 bases between. Germline V CDR1 and CDR2: SGHDT, YYEEEE.

This clonotype was counted between two and nine times. The chain uses TRBV5-8 and TRBJ2-3; D is possibly TRBD1 or TRBD2 (6 bases each). Germline V gene sequence: CDR1 SGHTS, CDR2 YDEGEE. The CDR3 has 15 amino acids. Trimming removed 0 bases at V and 6 bases at J, with 14 bases between. The DNA of the CDR3 is TGTGCCAGCAGCTTGGCAGTCAGGGGAGGTGATACGCAGTATTTT. Translated: CASSLAVRGGDTQYF.

This chain connects TRBV20-1 to TRBJ1-6; D unclear. Germline V gene sequence: CDR1 DFQATT, CDR2 SNEGSKA (reference sequence). Trimming stripped 4 bases from V and 7 bases from J, with 8 bases between. The CDR3 contains 12 residues. The CDR3 nucleotides are TGCAGTGCTACGTTGGGGAATTCACCCCTCCACTTT. Residues: CSATLGNSPLHF.

The V and J genes are TRBV7-2 and TRBJ2-5, with 7 positions matching TRBD2. The J segment lost 2 bases and the V segment lost 8 bases, leaving 8 bases of the junction unmatched. The CDR3 loop spans 14 amino acids. CDR1 is SGHTA and CDR2 is FQGNSA in the germline V gene. In DNA form, the CDR3 reads TGTGCCAGCCATGAAGCGGGGAGACAAGAGACCCAGTACTTC. Protein: CASHEAGRQETQYF.

This clonotype has more than one count but fewer than ten. The chain couples TRBV5-1 to TRBJ2-7; D not certain. The germline V gene encodes CDR1 SGHRS and CDR2 YFSETQ. CDR3 size: 15 residues. Trimming shortened V by 2 bases and J by 7 bases, and 19 bases separated the two germline ends. In DNA form, the CDR3 reads TGCGCCAGCAGCTTCCTGTTGGACCCAGCCGGGGAGCAGTACTTC. This encodes CASSFLLDPAGEQYF.

Only a few counts were recorded for this clonotype. V is TRBV5-1 and J is TRBJ2-7, with TRBD1 identical over 10 bases. The CDR3 is 13 amino acids. Trimming removed 4 bases from V and 5 bases from J; junction bases left unmatched: 3. Per the germline V gene, CDR1 is SGHRS and CDR2 is YFSETQ. Written as DNA, the CDR3 is TGCGCCAGCAGCGTGACAGGGGGCGACGAGCAGTACTTC. Translating gives CASSVTGGDEQYF. The entire variable domain, with the rest obtained from reference TRBV5-1 and TRBJ2-7, is as follows: KAGVTQTPRYLIKTRGQQVTLSCSPISGHRSVSWYQQTPGQGLQFLFEYFSETQRNKGNFPGRFSGRQFSNSRSEMNVSTLELGDSALYLCASSVTGGDEQYFGPGTRLTVT.

In regard to this clonotype: Since a much larger clone is just one base distant, this may be a read error. The chain has TRBV6-6 and TRBJ2-7, with D tentatively TRBD2 (5 bases). The germline V and J ends were trimmed by 6 bases and 3 bases, with 21 bases remaining between them. Looked up from germline, CDR1 is MNHNY and CDR2 is SVGAGI (reference sequence). The length of the CDR3 is 16 residues. The CDR3 loop reads CASSSHRGRSCYEQYF. The CDR3 DNA sequence: TGTGCCAGCAGCTCACACCGGGGAAGGTCCTGCTACGAGCAGTACTTC.

This clonotype occurred a few times. The chain is built from TRBV6-5 and TRBJ2-7; 10 nucleotides align to TRBD1. Germline V gene lookup returns CDR1 MNHEY and CDR2 SVGAGI. The CDR3 is 18 amino acids. Trimming at V came to 2 bases and at J to 7 bases, leaving 17 bases not matched to a gene. The CDR3 spells CASSYAVGDRGGVREQYF. The CDR3 region has the DNA TGTGCCAGCAGTTACGCAGTGGGGGACAGGGGAGGAGTGAGAGAGCAGTACTTC.

This clonotype was picked up a small number of times. This sequence joins TRBV27 and TRBJ2-1; no clear D. The germline V gene has CDR1 MNHEY and CDR2 SMNVEV (reference sequence). The CDR3 has 14 amino acids. With 3 bases removed from V and 6 bases from J, the gap between germline ends came to 12 bases. The CDR3 DNA reads TGTGCCAGCAGTTTCAGGAGACCGGGCAATGAGCAGTTCTTC. This gives the protein CASSFRRPGNEQFF.

This chain uses TRBV6-2 or TRBV6-3 with TRBJ2-5, with TRBD1 matching 7 bases. Judging by the DNA end, TRBJ2-7 fits better; the J call may be wrong. From germline, CDR1 is MNHEY and CDR2 SVGEGT. The CDR3 is 16 amino acids. The CDR3 here is CASTNPQDRLGYEQYF. The CDR3 DNA is TGTGCCAGCACCAACCCCCAGGACAGGTTAGGCTACGAGCAGTACTTC.

The CDR3: CASSPDPQGAWNSPLHF. Written as DNA, the CDR3 is TGTGCCAGCAGCCCCGACCCACAGGGGGCATGGAATTCACCCCTCCACTTT. The chain employs TRBV11-1 and TRBJ1-6; 9 bases agree with TRBD1. Trimming at V came to 5 bases and at J to 7 bases, leaving 12 bases not matched to a gene. The CDR3 is made up of 17 amino acids. The germline gives CDR1 SGHAT, CDR2 FQDESV (reference sequence). The complete variable domain, with remaining parts taken from reference TRBV11-1 and TRBJ1-6, reads EAEVAQSPRYKITEKSQAVAFWCDPISGHATLYWYRQILGQGPELLVQFQDESVVDDSQLPKDRFSAERLKGVDSTLKIQPAELGDSAMYLCASSPDPQGAWNSPLHFGNGTRLTVT.

This chain joins TRBV12-3 or TRBV12-4 and TRBJ1-1; D remains ambiguous. Trimming removed 6 bases from V and 0 bases from J, with 8 bases in between. This CDR3 spans 13 amino acids. The CDR3 bases are TGTGCCAGCAGCTTGAGAGTGAACACTGAAGCTTTCTTT. Its protein is CASSLRVNTEAFF.

A note on this clonotype: One end of the junction fails to match germline, which may point to a read error. The rearrangement joins TRBV12-3 or TRBV12-4 to TRBJ2-4; TRBD1 matches at 7 bases. The CDR3 runs to 12 residues. CDR3 bases: TGTGCCAGCAGCTCCGGGACAGATAACCGGCACTTC. Residues: CASSSGTDNRHF.

Only a few counts were recorded for this clonotype. CDR3 protein: CASSTHSNQPQHF. CDR3 nucleotide sequence: TGTGCCAGCAGCACACATAGCAATCAGCCCCAGCATTTT. The chain is built from TRBV12-3 or TRBV12-4 and TRBJ1-5; the D is unclear. V was shortened by 6 bases and J by 0 bases, with 6 bases between the two germline ends. This CDR3 is 13 amino acids long.

In its sample, this clonotype was seen a few times. J is TRBJ2-7 and V is TRBV12-3 or TRBV12-4, with D perhaps TRBD1 or TRBD2 (6 bases each). This CDR3 comprises 13 residues. Trimming pared 5 bases from V and 3 bases from J, leaving 11 bases between. CDR3 region: CASSRGTFYEQYF. CDR3 nucleotide sequence: TGTGCCAGCAGTCGCGGGACATTCTACGAGCAGTACTTC.

This clonotype occurred many times. J is TRBJ2-7 and V is TRBV6-6; 7 bases match TRBD1. The V gene end was trimmed by 3 bases and the J gene end by 1 base; junction bases not matched to a gene: 3. Germline loops: CDR1 MNHNY, CDR2 SVGAGI (reference sequence). This CDR3 is built from 14 residues. DNA for the CDR3: TGTGCCAGCAGTTATCCGGGACAGTCCTACGAGCAGTACTTC. This codes for CASSYPGQSYEQYF.

This chain links TRBV27 with TRBJ1-5; a weak D match, TRBD1 (5 bases). CDR1 MNHEY and CDR2 SMNVEV come from the germline V gene (reference sequence). Trimming took off 2 bases at V and 6 bases at J, with 11 bases between the two ends. The CDR3 is made up of 14 amino acids. The CDR3 DNA is TGTGCCAGCAGTTTAGCGGGGGGGAGTCAGCCCCAGCATTTT. Amino acid sequence: CASSLAGGSQPQHF.

Here the CDR3 reads CASSQDAGTGSPLHF. Here the CDR3 DNA reads TGCGCCAGCAGCCAAGATGCGGGGACCGGTTCACCCCTCCACTTT. This sequence joins TRBV4-3 and TRBJ1-6, with a tentative D call TRBD1 (5 bases). The germline V gene has CDR1 LGHNA and CDR2 YSLEER. V lost 0 bases and J 9 bases, leaving 12 bases between the germline ends. The CDR3 is 15 amino acids.

V and J are TRBV3-1 and TRBJ2-5, with D possibly called TRBD1 or TRBD2 (5 bases each). The germline V gene encodes CDR1 LGHDT and CDR2 YNNKEL (reference sequence). The CDR3 totals 15 residues. The ends were cut back, 4 bases at V and 5 bases at J, with 17 bases in the middle. CDR3 coding DNA: TGTGCCAGCAGCCCACCGGGGCCTATAGGGGAGACCCAGTACTTC. This encodes CASSPPGPIGETQYF.